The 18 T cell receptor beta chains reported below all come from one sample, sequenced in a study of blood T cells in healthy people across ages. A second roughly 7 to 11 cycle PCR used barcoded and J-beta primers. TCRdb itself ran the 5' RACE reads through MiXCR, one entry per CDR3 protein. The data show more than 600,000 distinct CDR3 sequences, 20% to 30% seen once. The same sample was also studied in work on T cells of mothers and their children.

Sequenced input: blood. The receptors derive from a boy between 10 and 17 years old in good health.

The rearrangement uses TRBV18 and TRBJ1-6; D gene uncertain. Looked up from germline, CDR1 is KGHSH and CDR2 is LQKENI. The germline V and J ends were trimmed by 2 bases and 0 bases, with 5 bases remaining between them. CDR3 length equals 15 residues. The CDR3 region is CASSPVSSYNSPLHF. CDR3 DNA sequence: TGTGCCAGCTCACCAGTCAGCTCCTATAATTCACCCCTCCACTTT.

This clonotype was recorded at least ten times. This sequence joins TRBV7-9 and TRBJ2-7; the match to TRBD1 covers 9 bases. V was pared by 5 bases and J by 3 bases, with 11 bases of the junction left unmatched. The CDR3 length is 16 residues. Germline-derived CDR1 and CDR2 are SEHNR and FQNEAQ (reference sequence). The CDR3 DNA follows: TGTGCCAGCAGCACCCTACAGGGGGCTTCCTTCTACGAGCAGTACTTC. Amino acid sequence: CASSTLQGASFYEQYF.

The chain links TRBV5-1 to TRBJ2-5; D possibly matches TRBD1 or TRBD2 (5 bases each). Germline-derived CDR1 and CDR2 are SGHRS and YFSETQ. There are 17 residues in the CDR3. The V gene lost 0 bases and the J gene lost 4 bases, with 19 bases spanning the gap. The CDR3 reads CASSLALARGDGETQYF. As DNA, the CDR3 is TGCGCCAGCAGCTTGGCCCTCGCTAGAGGGGATGGAGAGACCCAGTACTTC. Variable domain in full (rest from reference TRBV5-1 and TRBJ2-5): KAGVTQTPRYLIKTRGQQVTLSCSPISGHRSVSWYQQTPGQGLQFLFEYFSETQRNKGNFPGRFSGRQFSNSRSEMNVSTLELGDSALYLCASSLALARGDGETQYFGPGTRLLVL.

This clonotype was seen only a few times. CDR3 DNA sequence: TGTGCCAGCCTAGCGGGAGGGGCCTACAATGAGCAGTTCTTC. It specifies CASLAGGAYNEQFF. The rearrangement uses TRBV5-5 and TRBJ2-1; TRBD2 matches at 12 bases. This CDR3 comprises 14 residues. Germline CDR1 reads SGHKS; CDR2 reads YYEKEE (reference sequence). V shed 7 bases and J 2 bases; nucleotides not matched to a gene: 1.

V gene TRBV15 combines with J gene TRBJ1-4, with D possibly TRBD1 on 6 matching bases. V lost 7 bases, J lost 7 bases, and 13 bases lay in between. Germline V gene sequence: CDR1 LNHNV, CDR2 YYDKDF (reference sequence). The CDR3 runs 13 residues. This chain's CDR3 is CATIGRGGEKLFF. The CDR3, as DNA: TGTGCCACCATAGGCAGAGGGGGTGAAAAACTGTTTTTT.

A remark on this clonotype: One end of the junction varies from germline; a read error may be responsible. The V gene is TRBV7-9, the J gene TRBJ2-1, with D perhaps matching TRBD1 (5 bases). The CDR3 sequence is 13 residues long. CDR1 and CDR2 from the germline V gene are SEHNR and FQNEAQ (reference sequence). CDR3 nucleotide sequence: TGTGCCAGCAGCTTAAGTATTGGTGGACACCCGAGCTTC. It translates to CASSLSIGGHPSF.

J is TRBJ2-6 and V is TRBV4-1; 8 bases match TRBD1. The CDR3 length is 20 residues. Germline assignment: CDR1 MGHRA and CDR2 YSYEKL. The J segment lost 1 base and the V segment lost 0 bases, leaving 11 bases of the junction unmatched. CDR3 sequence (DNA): TGCGCCAGCAGCCAAGATCGAGGGACAGGTCGATTTTCTGGGGCCAACGTCCTGACTTTC. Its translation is CASSQDRGTGRFSGANVLTF.

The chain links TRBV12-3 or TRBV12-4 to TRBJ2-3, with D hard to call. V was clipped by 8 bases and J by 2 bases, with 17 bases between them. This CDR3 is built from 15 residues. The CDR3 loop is CASGGSSPFTDTQYF. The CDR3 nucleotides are TGTGCCAGCGGTGGAAGTTCACCTTTCACAGATACGCAGTATTTT.

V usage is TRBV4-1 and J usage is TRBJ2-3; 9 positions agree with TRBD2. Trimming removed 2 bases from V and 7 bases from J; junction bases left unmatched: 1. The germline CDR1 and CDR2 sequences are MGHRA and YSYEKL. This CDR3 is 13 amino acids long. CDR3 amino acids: CASSQLAGNTQYF. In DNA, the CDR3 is TGCGCCAGCAGCCAACTAGCGGGAAATACGCAGTATTTT.

This CDR3 is CASSYILTGTEAFF. The CDR3 nucleotides read TGTGCCAGCAGTTACATCCTTACTGGGACTGAAGCTTTCTTT. The gene calls are TRBV6-2 or TRBV6-3 and TRBJ1-1, with no clear D. Germline CDR1 is MNHEY and CDR2 is SVGEGT. The CDR3 contains 14 residues. V lost 2 bases and J 5 bases, leaving 12 bases between the germline ends.

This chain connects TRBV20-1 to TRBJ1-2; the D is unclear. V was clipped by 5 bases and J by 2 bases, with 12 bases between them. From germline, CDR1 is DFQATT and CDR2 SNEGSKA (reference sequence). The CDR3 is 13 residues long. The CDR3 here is CSAFVSANYGYTF. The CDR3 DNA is TGCAGTGCTTTCGTATCAGCGAACTATGGCTACACCTTC.

This CDR3 is CASSFRGGLIQETQYF. DNA for the CDR3: TGTGCCAGCAGTTTCAGGGGGGGACTAATCCAAGAGACCCAGTACTTC. The V gene is TRBV7-2, the J gene TRBJ2-5, with D perhaps assigned TRBD1 or TRBD2 (7 bases each). V was pared by 6 bases and J by 1 base, with 18 bases between. Per germline, CDR1 SGHTA and CDR2 FQGNSA. The CDR3 runs 16 residues.

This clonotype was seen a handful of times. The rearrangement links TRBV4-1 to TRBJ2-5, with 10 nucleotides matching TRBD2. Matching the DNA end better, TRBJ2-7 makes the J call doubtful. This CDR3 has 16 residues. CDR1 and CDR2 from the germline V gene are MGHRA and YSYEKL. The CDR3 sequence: CASSQEWLAGAHEQYF. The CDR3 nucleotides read TGCGCCAGCAGCCAAGAGTGGCTAGCGGGAGCCCACGAGCAGTACTTC.

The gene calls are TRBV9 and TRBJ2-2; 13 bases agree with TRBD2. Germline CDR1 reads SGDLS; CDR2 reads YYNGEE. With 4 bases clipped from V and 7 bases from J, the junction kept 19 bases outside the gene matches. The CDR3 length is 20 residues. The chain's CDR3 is CASSPRLAGGIFFLGGELFF. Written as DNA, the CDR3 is TGTGCCAGCAGCCCACGACTAGCGGGAGGAATTTTTTTTCTTGGCGGGGAGCTGTTTTTT.

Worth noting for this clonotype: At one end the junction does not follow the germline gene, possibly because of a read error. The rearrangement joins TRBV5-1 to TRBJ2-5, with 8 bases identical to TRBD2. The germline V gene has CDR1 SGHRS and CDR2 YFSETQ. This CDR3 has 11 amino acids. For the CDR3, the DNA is TGCACCAGCAGCTTCCGCGGGAGGTGTTTCTTC. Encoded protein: CTSSFRGRCFF. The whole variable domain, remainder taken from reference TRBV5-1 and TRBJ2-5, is KAGVTQTPRYLIKTRGQQVTLSCSPISGHRSVSWYQQTPGQGLQFLFEYFSETQRNKGNFPGRFSGRQFSNSRSEMNVSTLELGDSALYLCTSSFRGRCFFGPGTRLLVL.

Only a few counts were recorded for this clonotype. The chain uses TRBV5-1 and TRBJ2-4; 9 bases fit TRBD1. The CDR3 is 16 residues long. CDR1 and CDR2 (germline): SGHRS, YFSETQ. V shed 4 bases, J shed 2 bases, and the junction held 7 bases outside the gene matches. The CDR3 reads CASSEGQGGPKNIQYF. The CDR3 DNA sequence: TGCGCCAGCAGCGAGGGACAGGGAGGGCCCAAAAACATTCAGTACTTC.

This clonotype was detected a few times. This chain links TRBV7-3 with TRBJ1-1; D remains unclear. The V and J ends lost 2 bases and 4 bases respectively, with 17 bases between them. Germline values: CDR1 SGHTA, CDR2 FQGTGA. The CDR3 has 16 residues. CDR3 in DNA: TGTGCCAGCAGCTTAGGCCCGGGAGGCGGCGTCACTGAAGCTTTCTTT. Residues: CASSLGPGGGVTEAFF.

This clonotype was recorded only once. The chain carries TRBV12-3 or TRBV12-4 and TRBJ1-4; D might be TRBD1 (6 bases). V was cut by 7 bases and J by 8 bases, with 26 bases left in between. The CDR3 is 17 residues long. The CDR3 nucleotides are TGTGCCAGCATTAAGGAAGGGGGTGGAGGGGAGGCCGAAAAACTGTTTTTT. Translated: CASIKEGGGGEAEKLFF.